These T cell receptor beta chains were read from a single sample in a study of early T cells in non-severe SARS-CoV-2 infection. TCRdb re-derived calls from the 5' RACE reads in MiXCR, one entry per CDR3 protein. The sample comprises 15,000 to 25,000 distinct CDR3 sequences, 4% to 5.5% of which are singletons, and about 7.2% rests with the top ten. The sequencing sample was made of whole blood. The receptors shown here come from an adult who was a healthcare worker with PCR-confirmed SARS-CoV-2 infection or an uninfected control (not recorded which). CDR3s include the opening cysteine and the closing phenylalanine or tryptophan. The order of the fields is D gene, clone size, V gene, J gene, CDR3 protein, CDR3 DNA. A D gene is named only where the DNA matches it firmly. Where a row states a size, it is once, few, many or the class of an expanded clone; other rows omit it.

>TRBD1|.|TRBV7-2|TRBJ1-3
CASRITGGVIGGNTIYF
TGTGCCAGCAGAATTACAGGGGGCGTAATCGGTGGAAACACCATATATTTT
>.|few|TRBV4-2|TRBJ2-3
CASSQERGRTQYF
TGTGCCAGCAGCCAAGAAAGGGGCAGAACGCAGTATTTT
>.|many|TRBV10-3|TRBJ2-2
CAIRFRESTGELFF
TGTGCCATCAGATTCAGGGAAAGCACCGGGGAGCTGTTTTTT
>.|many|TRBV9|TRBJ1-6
CASSSSTGSTPRNSPLHF
TGTGCCAGCAGCTCCTCCACAGGATCCACGCCTCGGAATTCACCCCTCCACTTT
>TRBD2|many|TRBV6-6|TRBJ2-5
CASSYSGRAGAQGETQYF
TGTGCCAGCAGTTACTCGGGGCGAGCGGGGGCCCAGGGAGAGACCCAGTACTTC
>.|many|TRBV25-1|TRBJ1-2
CASSESQGFIYGYTF
TGTGCCAGCAGCGAAAGTCAGGGTTTCATATATGGCTACACCTTC
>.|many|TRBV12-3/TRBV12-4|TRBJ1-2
CASSLAQFSGYTF
TGTGCCAGCAGTTTGGCACAGTTCTCTGGCTACACCTTC
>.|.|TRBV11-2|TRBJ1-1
CASSLKGGTEAFF
TGTGCCAGCAGCTTAAAGGGAGGCACTGAAGCTTTCTTT
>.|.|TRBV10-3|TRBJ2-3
CAISDGQSTDTQYF
TGTGCCATCAGTGACGGACAGTCCACAGATACGCAGTATTTT
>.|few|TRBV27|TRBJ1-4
CASSPTGPVNEKLFF
TGTGCCAGCAGTCCAACAGGGCCGGTCAATGAAAAACTGTTTTTT
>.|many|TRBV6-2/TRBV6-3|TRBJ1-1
CASSQNKGGMNTEAFF
TGTGCCAGCAGTCAAAACAAAGGAGGGATGAACACTGAAGCTTTCTTT
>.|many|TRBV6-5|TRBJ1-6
CASSTGRLENSPLHF
TGTGCCAGCAGCACAGGGAGACTAGAAAATTCACCCCTCCACTTT
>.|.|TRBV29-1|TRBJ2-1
CSALGGTDGNNEQFF
TGCAGCGCTCTAGGGGGGACAGATGGAAACAATGAGCAGTTCTTC
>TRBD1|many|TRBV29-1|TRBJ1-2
CSVEAEPGQPYGYTF
TGCAGCGTTGAAGCCGAACCGGGACAGCCCTATGGCTACACCTTC
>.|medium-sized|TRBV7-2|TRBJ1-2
CASSLAGSGGYTF
TGTGCCAGCAGCTTAGCAGGGTCTGGCGGCTACACCTTC
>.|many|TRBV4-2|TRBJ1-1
CASRQGPGGLHTEAFF
TGTGCCAGCAGACAAGGCCCGGGTGGCCTGCACACTGAAGCTTTCTTT
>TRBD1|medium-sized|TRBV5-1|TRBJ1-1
CASSPGQGEAFF
TGCGCCAGCAGCCCCGGACAGGGTGAAGCTTTCTTT
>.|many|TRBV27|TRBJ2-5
CASSPFRGRGRETQYF
TGTGCCAGCAGTCCCTTCAGGGGTAGAGGGAGAGAGACCCAGTACTTC
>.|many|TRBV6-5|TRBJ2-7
CASSLGRGLDEQYF
TGTGCCAGCAGCCTCGGGAGGGGGCTGGACGAGCAGTACTTC
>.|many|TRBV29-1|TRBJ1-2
CSVVEGVDGYTF
TGCAGCGTTGTGGAGGGTGTGGATGGCTACACCTTC
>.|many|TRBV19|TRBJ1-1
CASSIRKNTEAFF
TGTGCCAGTAGTATTCGGAAGAACACTGAAGCTTTCTTT
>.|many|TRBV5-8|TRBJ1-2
CASSLAKDRPFYGYTF
TGTGCCAGCAGCTTGGCGAAGGACCGACCGTTCTATGGCTACACCTTC
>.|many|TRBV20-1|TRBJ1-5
CSAGGKGNQPQHF
TGCAGTGCTGGAGGGAAGGGCAATCAGCCCCAGCATTTT
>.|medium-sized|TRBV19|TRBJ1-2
CASTMGSYGYTF
TGTGCCAGTACCATGGGGAGCTATGGCTACACCTTC
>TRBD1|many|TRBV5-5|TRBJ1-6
CASSRGQLYNSPLHF
TGTGCCAGCAGCCGGGGACAGCTCTATAATTCACCCCTCCACTTT
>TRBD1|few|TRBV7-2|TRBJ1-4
CASSEDRGSEKLFF
TGTGCCAGCAGCGAGGACAGGGGGAGCGAAAAACTGTTTTTT
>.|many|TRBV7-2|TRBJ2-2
CAAGDINTGELFF
TGTGCGGCAGGGGATATCAACACCGGGGAGCTGTTTTTT
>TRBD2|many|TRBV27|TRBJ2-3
CASSRGGGDTQYF
TGTGCCAGCAGTCGCGGGGGTGGAGATACGCAGTATTTT
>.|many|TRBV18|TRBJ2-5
CASSPSGGAGEETQYF
TGTGCCAGCTCACCGTCTGGAGGGGCTGGGGAAGAGACCCAGTACTTC
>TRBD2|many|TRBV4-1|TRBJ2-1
CASSQPGRGAEQFF
TGCGCCAGCAGCCAGCCCGGGAGGGGAGCTGAGCAGTTCTTC
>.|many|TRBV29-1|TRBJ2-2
CSVEGAGSGELFF
TGCAGCGTTGAGGGCGCGGGGAGCGGGGAGCTGTTTTTT
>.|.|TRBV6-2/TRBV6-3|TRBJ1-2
CASSLGASSYGYTF
TGTGCCAGCAGTTTAGGCGCGAGTTCCTATGGCTACACCTTC
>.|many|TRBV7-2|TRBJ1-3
CASSSSAARAGNTIYF
TGTGCCAGCAGCTCCTCGGCCGCACGGGCTGGAAACACCATATATTTT
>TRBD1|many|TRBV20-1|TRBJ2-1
CSARWDRYNEQFF
TGCAGTGCTAGATGGGACAGGTACAATGAGCAGTTCTTC
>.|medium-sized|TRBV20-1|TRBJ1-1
CSASGVNTEAFF
TGCAGTGCTAGTGGGGTGAACACTGAAGCTTTCTTT
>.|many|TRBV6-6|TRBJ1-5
CASSPSRDNQPQHF
TGTGCCAGCAGTCCGTCTCGGGACAATCAGCCCCAGCATTTT
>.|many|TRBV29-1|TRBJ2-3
CSVAPPGDTQYF
TGCAGCGTTGCCCCTCCTGGAGATACGCAGTATTTT
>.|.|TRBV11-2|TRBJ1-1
CASSLGDRKDTEAFF
TGTGCCAGCAGCTTAGGAGACAGAAAGGACACTGAAGCTTTCTTT
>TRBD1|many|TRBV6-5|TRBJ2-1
CASSYSPGQGSNEQFF
TGTGCCAGCAGTTACTCGCCGGGACAGGGGAGTAATGAGCAGTTCTTC
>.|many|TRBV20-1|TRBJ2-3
CRAGGPGDTQYF
TGCAGGGCAGGGGGGCCGGGTGATACGCAGTATTTT
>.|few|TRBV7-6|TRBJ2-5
CASSLRTQYAETQYF
TGTGCCAGCAGCTTACGGACTCAATACGCAGAGACCCAGTACTTC
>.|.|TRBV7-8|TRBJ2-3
CASSLARRTDTQYF
TGTGCCAGCAGCTTAGCCAGGCGCACAGATACGCAGTATTTT
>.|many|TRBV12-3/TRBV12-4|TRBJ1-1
CASSLALTGLNTEAFF
TGTGCCAGCAGTTTAGCCTTGACAGGATTGAACACTGAAGCTTTCTTT
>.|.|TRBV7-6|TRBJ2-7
CVSSLRVAGTSYEQYF
TGTGTCAGCAGCTTAAGGGTGGCGGGGACCTCCTACGAGCAGTACTTC
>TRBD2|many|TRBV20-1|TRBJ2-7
CSARAGTSSDYYEQYF
TGCAGTGCTAGAGCCGGGACTAGCTCGGATTACTACGAGCAGTACTTC
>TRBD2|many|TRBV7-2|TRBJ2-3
CASSSLAGGITDTQYF
TGTGCCAGCAGCTCCCTAGCGGGGGGGATCACAGATACGCAGTATTTT
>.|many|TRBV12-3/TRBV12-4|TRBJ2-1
CASSLNLGRASEQFF
TGTGCCAGCAGTTTGAATTTAGGAAGAGCGAGTGAGCAGTTCTTC
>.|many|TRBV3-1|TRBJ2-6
CASSQDSTGANVLTF
TGTGCCAGCAGCCAAGATTCTACAGGGGCCAACGTCCTGACTTTC
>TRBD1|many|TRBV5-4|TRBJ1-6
CASSSTGKFNGSPLHF
TGTGCCAGCAGCTCGACAGGGAAATTTAATGGGTCACCCCTCCACTTT
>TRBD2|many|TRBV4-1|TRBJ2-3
CASSPFFFSGGGTQYF
TGCGCCAGCAGCCCCTTCTTTTTCAGCGGGGGAGGTACGCAGTATTTT
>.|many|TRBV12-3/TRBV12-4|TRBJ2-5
CASSRPGGGGETQYF
TGTGCCAGCAGTCGACCGGGGGGCGGCGGAGAGACCCAGTACTTC
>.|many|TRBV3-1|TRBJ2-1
CASSHLGSYNEQFF
TGTGCCAGCAGCCACTTGGGATCCTACAATGAGCAGTTCTTC
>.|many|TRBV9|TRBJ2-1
CASSVAVLYNEQFF
TGTGCCAGCAGCGTAGCAGTGCTCTACAATGAGCAGTTCTTC
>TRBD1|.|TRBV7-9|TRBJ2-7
CASSSGTASYEQYF
TGTGCCAGCAGCTCTGGGACAGCCTCCTACGAGCAGTACTTC
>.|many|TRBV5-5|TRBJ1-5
CASSLGIGQPQHF
TGTGCCAGCAGCTTGGGGATCGGTCAGCCCCAGCATTTT
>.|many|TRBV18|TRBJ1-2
CASSPSPGAGYGYTF
TGTGCCAGCTCACCATCCCCAGGGGCGGGCTATGGCTACACCTTC
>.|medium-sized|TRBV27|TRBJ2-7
CASSRGVYYEQYF
TGTGCCAGCAGCAGAGGGGTTTACTACGAGCAGTACTTC
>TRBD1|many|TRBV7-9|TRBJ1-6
CASSRTGQSNSPLHF
TGTGCCAGCAGCCGAACGGGACAGAGTAATTCACCCCTCCACTTT